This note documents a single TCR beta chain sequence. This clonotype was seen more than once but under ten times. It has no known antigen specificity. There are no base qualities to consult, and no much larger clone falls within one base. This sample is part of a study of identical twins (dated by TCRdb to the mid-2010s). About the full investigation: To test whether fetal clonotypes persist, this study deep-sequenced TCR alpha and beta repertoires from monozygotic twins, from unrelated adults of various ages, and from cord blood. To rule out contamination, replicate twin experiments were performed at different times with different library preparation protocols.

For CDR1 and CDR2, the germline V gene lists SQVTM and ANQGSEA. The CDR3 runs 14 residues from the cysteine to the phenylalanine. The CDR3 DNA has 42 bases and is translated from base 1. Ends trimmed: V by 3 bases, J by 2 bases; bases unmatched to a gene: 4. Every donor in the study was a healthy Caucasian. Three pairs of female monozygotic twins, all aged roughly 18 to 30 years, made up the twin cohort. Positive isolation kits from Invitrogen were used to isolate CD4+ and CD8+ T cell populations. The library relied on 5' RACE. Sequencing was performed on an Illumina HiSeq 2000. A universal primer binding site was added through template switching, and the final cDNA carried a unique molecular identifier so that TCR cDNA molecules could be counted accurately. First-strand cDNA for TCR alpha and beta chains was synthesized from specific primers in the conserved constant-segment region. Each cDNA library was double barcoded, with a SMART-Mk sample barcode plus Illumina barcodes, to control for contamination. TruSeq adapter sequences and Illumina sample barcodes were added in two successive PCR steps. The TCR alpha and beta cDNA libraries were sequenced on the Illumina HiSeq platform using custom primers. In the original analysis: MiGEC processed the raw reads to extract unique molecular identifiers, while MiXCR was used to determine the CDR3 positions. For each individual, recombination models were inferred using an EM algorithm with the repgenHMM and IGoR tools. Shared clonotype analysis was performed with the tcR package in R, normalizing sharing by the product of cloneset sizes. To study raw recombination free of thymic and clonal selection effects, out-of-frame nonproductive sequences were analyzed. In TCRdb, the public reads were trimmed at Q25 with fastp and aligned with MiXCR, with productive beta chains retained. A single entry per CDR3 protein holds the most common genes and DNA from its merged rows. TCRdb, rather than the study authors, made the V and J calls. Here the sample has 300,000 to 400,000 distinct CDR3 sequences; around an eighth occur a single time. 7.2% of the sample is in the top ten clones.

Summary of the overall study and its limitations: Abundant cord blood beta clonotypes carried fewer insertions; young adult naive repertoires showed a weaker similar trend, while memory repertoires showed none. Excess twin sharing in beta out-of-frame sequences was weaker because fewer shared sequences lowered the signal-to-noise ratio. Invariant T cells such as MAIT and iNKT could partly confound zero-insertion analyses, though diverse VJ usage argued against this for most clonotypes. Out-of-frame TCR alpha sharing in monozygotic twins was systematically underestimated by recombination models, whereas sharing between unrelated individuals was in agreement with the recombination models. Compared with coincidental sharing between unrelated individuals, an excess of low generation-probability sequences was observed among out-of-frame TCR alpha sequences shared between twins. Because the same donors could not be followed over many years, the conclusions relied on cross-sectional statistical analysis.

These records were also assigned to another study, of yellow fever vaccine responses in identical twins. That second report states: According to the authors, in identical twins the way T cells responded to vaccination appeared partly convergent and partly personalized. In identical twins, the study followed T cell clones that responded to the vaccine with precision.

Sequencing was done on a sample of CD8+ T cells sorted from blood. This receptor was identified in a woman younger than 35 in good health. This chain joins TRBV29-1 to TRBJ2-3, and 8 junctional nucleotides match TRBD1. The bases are TGCAGCGTTGAGGACAGGGTTACCACAGATACGCAGTATTTT. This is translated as CSVEDRVTTDTQYF.